Detailed here is one T cell receptor (beta chain). The sample belongs to a study of PD-1 blockade in classical Hodgkin lymphoma. Time point given: newly diagnosed, previously untreated cHL patient sample. Peripheral samples used as comparators were newly diagnosed, untreated classical Hodgkin lymphoma PBMCs. This CDR3 has 15 residues. Deletions cut 1 base from V and 0 bases from J, with 10 bases between. Germline CDR1 MGHRA, CDR2 YSYEKL. The protocol was immunoSEQ multiplex PCR, while the TCRdb copy is restricted to in-frame clones and leaves out a portion. This table holds approximately 17,000 clones, 80% to 95% found once.

This chain joins TRBV4-1 and TRBJ2-7; the D is unclear. The receptor's source is a human donor with classical Hodgkin lymphoma. The specimen was peripheral blood mononuclear cells (PBMCs). CDR3 loop: CASSQASFSSYEQYF. DNA for the CDR3: TGCGCCAGCAGCCAAGCGAGCTTCTCCTCCTACGAGCAGTACTTC.